One sample yielded the 20 T cell receptor beta chains listed below, sequenced in a study of CD8 T cells in ankylosing spondylitis. Study-wide results and limits: Characteristic of ankylosing spondylitis blood, it appeared, was a TCR beta motif comprising several highly homologous variants.

TCRdb re-called the 5' RACE reads with MiXCR, one entry per CDR3 protein. This sample has fewer than 400,000 distinct CDR3 sequences, with around 7.6% found just once. Their antigens remain unidentified. The sequenced sample consisted of blood, either unsorted or a sorted T cell fraction (not recorded which). The receptor set was obtained from a male donor with ankylosing spondylitis.

There are many counts of this clonotype. The V gene is TRBV12-3 or TRBV12-4, the J gene TRBJ1-1, with D possibly TRBD1 on 5 matching bases. CDR3 length: 14 residues. The V gene lost 3 bases and the J gene lost 5 bases, with 13 bases spanning the gap. CDR3 sequence: CASSFSGARTEAFF. For the CDR3, the DNA is TGTGCCAGCAGTTTTTCCGGGGCGAGGACTGAAGCTTTCTTT.

This clonotype was counted many times. V is TRBV4-1 and J is TRBJ1-2; D is unresolved. Deletions cut 1 base from V and 8 bases from J, with 14 bases between. Germline CDR1 MGHRA, CDR2 YSYEKL. This CDR3 has 14 amino acids. The CDR3 protein is CASSQVGSARGYTF. CDR3 coding DNA: TGCGCCAGCAGCCAAGTCGGGAGCGCGAGGGGCTACACCTTC.

The table lists this clonotype with many counts. V usage is TRBV4-3 and J usage is TRBJ2-1; 13 nucleotides align to TRBD2. This CDR3 comprises 19 residues. Germline CDR1 and CDR2: LGHNA and YSLEER. V gave up 1 base and J gave up 7 bases; unmatched junction bases: 13. This CDR3 reads CASSQAYRGLAGRGNEQFF. CDR3 in DNA: TGCGCCAGCAGCCAAGCCTACCGGGGACTAGCGGGAAGGGGAAATGAGCAGTTCTTC.

This clonotype was seen ten or more times. This chain uses TRBV18 with TRBJ1-1, with D unresolved. The germline gives CDR1 KGHSH, CDR2 LQKENI. This CDR3 has 12 residues. Trimming took 2 bases from V and 1 from J, leaving 2 bases between them. CDR3 nucleotides: TGTGCCAGCTCACCATCGAACACTGAAGCTTTCTTT. Residues: CASSPSNTEAFF.

This clonotype has a handful of counts. The CDR3: CASSLDPTYNEQFF. The DNA of the CDR3 is TGCGCCAGCAGCTTGGACCCTACCTACAATGAGCAGTTCTTC. The V call is TRBV5-1, the J call TRBJ2-1; D call uncertain. Germline V gives CDR1 SGHRS, CDR2 YFSETQ. Between the trimmed V and J ends, which lost 0 bases and 2 bases, there was a span of 6 bases. The CDR3 runs 14 residues. Complete variable domain (other parts from reference TRBV5-1 and TRBJ2-1): KAGVTQTPRYLIKTRGQQVTLSCSPISGHRSVSWYQQTPGQGLQFLFEYFSETQRNKGNFPGRFSGRQFSNSRSEMNVSTLELGDSALYLCASSLDPTYNEQFFGPGTRLTVL.

A note on this clonotype: Its ends do not fully match the called genes, so a read error is possible. The chain joins TRBV2 to TRBJ2-1; 9 positions agree with TRBD2. The V gene's germline CDR1 is SNHLY and CDR2 FYNNEI. This CDR3 has 15 residues. CDR3 loop: CASREAGGAYNEQFF. The CDR3 DNA reads as TGTGCCAGCAGGGAAGCGGGAGGAGCGTACAATGAGCAGTTCTTC.

The chain recombines TRBV6-5 with TRBJ1-1; D might be TRBD1 (6 bases). The V and J ends lost 8 bases and 4 bases respectively, with 29 bases between them. Germline V gives CDR1 MNHEY, CDR2 SVGAGI. The CDR3 is made up of 18 amino acids. CDR3 amino acids: CASHHSTARSGVSTEAFF. For the CDR3, the DNA is TGTGCCAGCCATCACTCGACAGCCCGGTCAGGGGTAAGCACTGAAGCTTTCTTT.

The chain recombines TRBV29-1 with TRBJ1-4; tentatively, D is TRBD1 (5 bases). Germline lookup yields CDR1 SQVTM and CDR2 ANQGSEA. This CDR3 has 16 residues. V gave up 2 bases and J gave up 2 bases, with 15 bases separating them. The CDR3 nucleotides are TGCAGCGTTGAATTGTCTTCCGGGGGGACTAATGAAAAACTGTTTTTT. It translates to CSVELSSGGTNEKLFF.

This clonotype was counted between two and nine times. J is TRBJ2-2 and V is TRBV20-1; 11 nucleotides line up with TRBD2. Trimming removed 5 bases from V and 2 bases from J; junction bases left unmatched: 4. Germline V gene data show CDR1 as DFQATT and CDR2 as SNEGSKA (reference sequence). The CDR3 loop spans 15 amino acids. CDR3 sequence: CSASTSGVNTGELFF. The CDR3 region has the DNA TGCAGTGCTTCGACTAGCGGGGTTAACACCGGGGAGCTGTTTTTT.

This chain connects TRBV29-1 to TRBJ2-5; D possibly corresponds to TRBD2 (6 bases). V was pared by 5 bases and J by 5 bases, with 9 bases between. There are 11 residues in the CDR3. Germline-derived CDR1 and CDR2 are SQVTM and ANQGSEA. As DNA, the CDR3 is TGCAGCGTTACTAGCATCGAGACCCAGTACTTC. It specifies CSVTSIETQYF.

This clonotype was detected many times. The chain combines TRBV5-1 with TRBJ2-7; a weak D match, TRBD1 (6 bases). V was pared by 4 bases and J by 0 bases, with 17 bases between. This CDR3 comprises 16 residues. Germline loops: CDR1 SGHRS, CDR2 YFSETQ. CDR3 protein: CASSLTGTTVSYEQYF. The CDR3 DNA sequence: TGCGCCAGCAGCCTTACCGGGACAACCGTCTCCTACGAGCAGTACTTC.

This clonotype was seen a few times. The genes are TRBV6-2 or TRBV6-3 and TRBJ2-3; D gene unclear. This CDR3 has 14 residues. Trimming took 8 bases from V and 5 from J, leaving 17 bases between them. The germline gives CDR1 MNHEY, CDR2 SVGEGT. DNA of the CDR3: TGTGCCAGCGTGGACGGGCAGGTTCAAGATACGCAGTATTTT. It encodes CASVDGQVQDTQYF.

This clonotype was detected only a few times. The chain uses TRBV5-1 and TRBJ2-7, with D perhaps matching TRBD1 (5 bases). This CDR3 has 15 residues. CDR1 SGHRS and CDR2 YFSETQ come from the germline V gene. V was cut by 4 bases and J by 7 bases, with 21 bases left in between. Here the CDR3 DNA reads TGCGCCAGCAGCGCAGGGTCGCAAGCCTCTAGAGAGCAGTACTTC. This encodes CASSAGSQASREQYF.

This clonotype was seen more than once but under ten times. The gene calls are TRBV2 and TRBJ2-7; no definite D call. V lost 2 bases, J lost 9 bases, and 8 bases lay in between. CDR1 is SNHLY, CDR2 FYNNEI, per germline. This CDR3 has 11 amino acids. The CDR3 DNA reads TGTGCCAGCAGTGAAAGGGCACGGCAGTACTTC. This translates into CASSERARQYF.

This chain links TRBV29-1 with TRBJ2-1; TRBD2 is a possible D gene (6 bases). Germline CDR1 reads SQVTM; CDR2 reads ANQGSEA. The CDR3 contains 17 residues. V shed 4 bases and J shed 3 bases, with 22 bases lying between them. This CDR3 is CSVGGQSGTSNYNEQFF. DNA of the CDR3: TGCAGCGTTGGCGGACAATCCGGGACTTCGAACTACAATGAGCAGTTCTTC.

This clonotype showed up just a few times. The chain has TRBV20-1 and TRBJ2-1; D might be TRBD1 (6 bases). This CDR3 spans 15 amino acids. Germline loops: CDR1 DFQATT, CDR2 SNEGSKA (reference sequence). Trimming took 6 bases from V and 0 from J, leaving 15 bases between them. The CDR3 DNA is TGCAGTGCCCTCCAGGGGCCTCTCTCCTACAATGAGCAGTTCTTC. As protein: CSALQGPLSYNEQFF.

The rearrangement links TRBV5-6 to TRBJ2-4, with unresolved D. CDR3 length: 14 amino acids. Between the trimmed V and J ends, which lost 2 bases and 0 bases, there was a span of 6 bases. Per germline, CDR1 SGHDT and CDR2 YYEEEE. For the CDR3, the DNA is TGTGCCAGCAGCTTTGGTTTAGCCAAAAACATTCAGTACTTC. Its protein product is CASSFGLAKNIQYF.

This clonotype was detected only a few times. The chain employs TRBV25-1 and TRBJ1-6; weak D call: TRBD1 (5 bases). From germline, CDR1 is MGHDK and CDR2 SYGVNS. V lost 2 bases to trimming and J lost 3 bases, with 11 bases between them. The CDR3 contains 16 residues. CDR3 nucleotides: TGTGCCAGCAGTGAAAGTTGGGGGGTCTATAATTCACCCCTCCACTTT. This sequence encodes CASSESWGVYNSPLHF.

This clonotype was observed a handful of times. This chain links TRBV19 with TRBJ1-1; 7 bases are a match to TRBD1. This CDR3 has 14 residues. Germline values: CDR1 LNHDA, CDR2 SQIVND (reference sequence). The V gene end was trimmed by 5 bases and the J gene end by 5 bases; junction bases not matched to a gene: 8. CDR3 region: CASSPDRDRTEAFF. The CDR3 DNA is TGTGCCAGTAGTCCAGACAGGGATCGAACTGAAGCTTTCTTT.

The chain combines TRBV20-1 with TRBJ2-1; D may be TRBD1 (7 bases). The CDR3 is 15 amino acids. Per germline, CDR1 DFQATT and CDR2 SNEGSKA (reference sequence). V was pared by 5 bases and J by 8 bases, with 22 bases between. The CDR3 protein is CSAVLQGTRGDEQFF. The CDR3 coding sequence is TGCAGTGCTGTCTTACAGGGCACCAGGGGGGATGAGCAGTTCTTC.